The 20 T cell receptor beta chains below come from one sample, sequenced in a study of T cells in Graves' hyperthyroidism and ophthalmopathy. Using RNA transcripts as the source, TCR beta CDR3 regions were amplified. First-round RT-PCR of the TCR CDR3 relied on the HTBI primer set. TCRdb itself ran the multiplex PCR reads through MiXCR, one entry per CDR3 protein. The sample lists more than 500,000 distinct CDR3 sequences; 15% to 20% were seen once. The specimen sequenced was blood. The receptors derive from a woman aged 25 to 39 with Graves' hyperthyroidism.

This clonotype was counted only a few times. The CDR3 reads CASSLEAGGGDTQYF. The CDR3 DNA reads TGTGCCAGCAGCTTAGAAGCGGGAGGGGGGGATACGCAGTATTTT. The chain is built from TRBV11-2 and TRBJ2-3; 10 bases agree with TRBD2. Unmatched junction bases numbered 3, after V lost 0 bases and J lost 6 bases. The CDR3 covers 15 residues. CDR1 is SGHAT, CDR2 FQNNGV, per germline.

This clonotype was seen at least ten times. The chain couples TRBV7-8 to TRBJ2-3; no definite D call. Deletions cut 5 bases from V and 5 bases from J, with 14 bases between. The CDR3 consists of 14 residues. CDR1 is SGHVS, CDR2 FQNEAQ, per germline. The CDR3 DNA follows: TGTGCCAGCAGCCCGACCTCCCTTAAAGATACGCAGTATTTT. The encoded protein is CASSPTSLKDTQYF.

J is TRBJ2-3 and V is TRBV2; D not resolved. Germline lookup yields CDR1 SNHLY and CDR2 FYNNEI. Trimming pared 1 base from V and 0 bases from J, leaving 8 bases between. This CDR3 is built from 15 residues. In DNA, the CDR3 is TGTGCCAGCAGTGAAGAGCACAGAAGCACAGATACGCAGTATTTT. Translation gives CASSEEHRSTDTQYF.

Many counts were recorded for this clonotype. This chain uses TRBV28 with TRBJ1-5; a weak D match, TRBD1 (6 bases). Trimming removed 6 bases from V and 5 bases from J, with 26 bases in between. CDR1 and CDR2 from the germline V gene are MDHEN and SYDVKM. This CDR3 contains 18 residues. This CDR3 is CASSSRGGAGRVDQPQHF. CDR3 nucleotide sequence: TGTGCCAGCAGCTCAAGGGGGGGTGCGGGCCGTGTGGATCAGCCCCAGCATTTT.

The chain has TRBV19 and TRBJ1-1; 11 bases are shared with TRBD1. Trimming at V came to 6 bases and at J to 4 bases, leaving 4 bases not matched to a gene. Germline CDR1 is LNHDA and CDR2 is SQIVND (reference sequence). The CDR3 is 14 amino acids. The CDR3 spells CASRDRGQSTEAFF. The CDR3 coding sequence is TGTGCCAGTAGGGACAGGGGGCAAAGCACTGAAGCTTTCTTT.

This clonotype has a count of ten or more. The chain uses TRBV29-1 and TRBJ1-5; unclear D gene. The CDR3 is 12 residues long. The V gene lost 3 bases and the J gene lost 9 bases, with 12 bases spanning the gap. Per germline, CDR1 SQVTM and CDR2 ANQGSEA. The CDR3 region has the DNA TGCAGCGTTGATCACGACGGAGGGCCCCAGCATTTT. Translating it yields CSVDHDGGPQHF.

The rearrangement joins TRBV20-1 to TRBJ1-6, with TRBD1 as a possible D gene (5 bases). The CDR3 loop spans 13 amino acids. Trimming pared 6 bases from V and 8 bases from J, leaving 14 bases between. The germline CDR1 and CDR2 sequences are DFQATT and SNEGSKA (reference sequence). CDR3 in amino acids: CSAWYRLDSPLHF. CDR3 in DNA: TGCAGTGCGTGGTACAGGCTCGATTCACCCCTCCACTTT.

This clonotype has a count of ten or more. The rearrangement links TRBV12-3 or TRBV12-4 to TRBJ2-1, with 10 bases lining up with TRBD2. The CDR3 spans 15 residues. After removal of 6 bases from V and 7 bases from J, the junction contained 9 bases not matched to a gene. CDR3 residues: CASSQEGLAENEQFF. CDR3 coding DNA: TGTGCCAGCAGCCAGGAAGGACTAGCGGAAAATGAGCAGTTCTTC.

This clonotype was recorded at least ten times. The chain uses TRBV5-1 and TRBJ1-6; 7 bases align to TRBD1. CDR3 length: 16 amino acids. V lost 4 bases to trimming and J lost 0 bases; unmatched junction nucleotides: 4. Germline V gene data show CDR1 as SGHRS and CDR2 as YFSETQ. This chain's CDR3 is CASSRGQSSYNSPLHF. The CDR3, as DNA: TGCGCCAGCAGCCGGGGACAGAGCTCCTATAATTCACCCCTCCACTTT.

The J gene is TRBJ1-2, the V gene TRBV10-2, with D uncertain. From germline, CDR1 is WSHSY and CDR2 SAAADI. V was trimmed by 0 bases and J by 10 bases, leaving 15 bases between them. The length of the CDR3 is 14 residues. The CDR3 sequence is CASSESALGRDYTF. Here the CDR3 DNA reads TGCGCCAGCAGTGAGTCTGCCTTAGGGCGCGACTACACCTTC.

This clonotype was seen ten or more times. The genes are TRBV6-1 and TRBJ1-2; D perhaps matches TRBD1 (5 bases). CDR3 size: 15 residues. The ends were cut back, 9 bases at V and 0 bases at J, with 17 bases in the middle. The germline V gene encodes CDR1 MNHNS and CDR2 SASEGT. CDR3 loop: CASSDRRGANYGYTF. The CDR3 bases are TGTGCCAGTTCAGACAGACGAGGGGCTAACTATGGCTACACCTTC.

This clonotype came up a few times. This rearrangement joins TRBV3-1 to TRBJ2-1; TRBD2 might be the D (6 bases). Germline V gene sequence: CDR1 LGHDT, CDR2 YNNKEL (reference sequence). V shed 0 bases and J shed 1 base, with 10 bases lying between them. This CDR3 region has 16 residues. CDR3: CASSQDLTRSYNEQFF. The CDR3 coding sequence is TGTGCCAGCAGCCAAGACTTGACTAGGTCCTACAATGAGCAGTTCTTC.

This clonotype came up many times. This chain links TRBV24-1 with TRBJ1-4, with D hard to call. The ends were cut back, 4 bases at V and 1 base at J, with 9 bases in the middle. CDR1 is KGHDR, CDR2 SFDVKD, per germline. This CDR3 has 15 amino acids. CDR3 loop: CATSDSGGTNEKLFF. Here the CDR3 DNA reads TGTGCCACCAGTGACTCAGGAGGAACTAATGAAAAACTGTTTTTT.

The DNA of the CDR3 is TGTGCCAGCAGCCAAGATGGGACAGGGGGCCGACTTAACTATGGCTACACCTTC. Translation: CASSQDGTGGRLNYGYTF. The J gene is TRBJ1-2, the V gene TRBV4-2; 12 nucleotides agree with TRBD1. The CDR3 contains 18 residues. CDR1 is LGHNA and CDR2 is YNFKEQ in the germline V gene. The junction had 6 bases not matched to a gene; V was cut back by 0 bases and J by 1 base.

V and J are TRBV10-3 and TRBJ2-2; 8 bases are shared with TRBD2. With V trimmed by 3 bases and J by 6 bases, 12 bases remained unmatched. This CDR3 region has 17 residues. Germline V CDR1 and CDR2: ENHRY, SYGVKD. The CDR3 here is CAISDVRSGRGAGELFF. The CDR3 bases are TGTGCCATCAGTGATGTTAGGAGCGGGAGAGGCGCCGGGGAGCTGTTTTTT.

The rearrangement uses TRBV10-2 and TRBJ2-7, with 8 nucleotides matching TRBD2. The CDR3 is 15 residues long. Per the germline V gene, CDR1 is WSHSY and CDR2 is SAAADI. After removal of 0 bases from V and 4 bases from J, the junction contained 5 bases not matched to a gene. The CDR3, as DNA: TGCGCCAGCAGTGAGTCTGCGGGGGGCGGTTACGAGCAGTACTTC. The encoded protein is CASSESAGGGYEQYF.

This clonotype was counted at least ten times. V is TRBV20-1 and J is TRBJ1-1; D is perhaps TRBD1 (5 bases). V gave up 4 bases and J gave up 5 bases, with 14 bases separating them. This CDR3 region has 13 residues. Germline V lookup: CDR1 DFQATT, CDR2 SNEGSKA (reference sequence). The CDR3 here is CSAIDTWGTEAFF. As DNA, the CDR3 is TGCAGTGCTATTGACACCTGGGGGACTGAAGCTTTCTTT.

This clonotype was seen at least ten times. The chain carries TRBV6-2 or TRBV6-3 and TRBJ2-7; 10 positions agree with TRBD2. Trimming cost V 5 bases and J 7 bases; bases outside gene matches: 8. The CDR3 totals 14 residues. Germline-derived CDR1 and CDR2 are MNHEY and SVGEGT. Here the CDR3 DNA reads TGTGCCAGCAGTACGGCTAGCGGGAGCCGGGAGCAGTACTTC. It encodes CASSTASGSREQYF.

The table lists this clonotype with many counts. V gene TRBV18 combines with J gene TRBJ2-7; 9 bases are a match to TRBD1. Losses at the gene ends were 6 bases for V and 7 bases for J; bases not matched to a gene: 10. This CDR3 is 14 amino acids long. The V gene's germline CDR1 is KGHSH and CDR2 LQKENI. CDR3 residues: CASSLGTGYGEQYF. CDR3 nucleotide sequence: TGTGCCAGCTCGCTCGGGACAGGGTACGGGGAGCAGTACTTC.

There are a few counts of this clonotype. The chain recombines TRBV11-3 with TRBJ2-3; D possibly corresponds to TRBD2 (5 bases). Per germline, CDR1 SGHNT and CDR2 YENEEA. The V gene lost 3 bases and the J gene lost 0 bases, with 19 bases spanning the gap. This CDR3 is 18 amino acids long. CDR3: CASSFPWEGGGSTDTQYF. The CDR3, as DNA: TGTGCCAGCAGCTTCCCTTGGGAAGGAGGTGGCAGCACAGATACGCAGTATTTT.